The present T cell receptor (beta chain) was sequenced within a study of radiotherapy plus CTLA-4 blockade in lung cancer. Study details: The study recorded objective responses in roughly a sixth of patients and disease control in 31%.

Assay: immunoSEQ multiplex PCR; the TCRdb copy retains only in-frame clones and omits some. The profile shows roughly 93,000 clones, roughly 80% of them singletons. Trimming took 4 bases from V and 6 from J; bases not matched to a gene: 0. CDR1 GTSNPN and CDR2 SVGIG come from the germline V gene (reference sequence). CDR3 length equals 11 residues. Findings and caveats of the study: In blood, early T cell clone dynamics reportedly predicted response best, together with interferon-beta. Expansion in blood of tumor-derived TCR clones was seen after radiotherapy plus ipilimumab.

With respect to this clone: As yet, its antigen is unknown.

J is TRBJ2-3 and V is TRBV30, with TRBD2 matching over 8 bases. This sequence was found in a human donor with non-small cell lung cancer who had a partial response to radiotherapy plus ipilimumab. Source: peripheral blood, taken from a patient treated with radiotherapy plus ipilimumab. This CDR3 is CAWTSGDTQYF. The DNA for the CDR3 is TGTGCCTGGACTAGCGGGGATACGCAGTATTTT.